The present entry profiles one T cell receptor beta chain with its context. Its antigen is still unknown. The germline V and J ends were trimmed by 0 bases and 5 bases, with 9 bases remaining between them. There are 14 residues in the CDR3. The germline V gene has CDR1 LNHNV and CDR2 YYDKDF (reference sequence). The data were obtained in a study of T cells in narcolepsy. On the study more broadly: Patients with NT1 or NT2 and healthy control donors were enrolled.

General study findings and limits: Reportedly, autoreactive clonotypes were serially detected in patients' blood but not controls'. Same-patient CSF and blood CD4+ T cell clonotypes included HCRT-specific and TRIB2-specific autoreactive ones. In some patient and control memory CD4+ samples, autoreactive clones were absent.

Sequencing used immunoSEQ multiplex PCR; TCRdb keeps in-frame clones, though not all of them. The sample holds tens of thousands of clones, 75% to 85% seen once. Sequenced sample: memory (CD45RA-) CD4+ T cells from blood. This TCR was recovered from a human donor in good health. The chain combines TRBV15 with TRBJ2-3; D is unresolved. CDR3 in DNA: TGTGCCACCAGCAGAGATCGACTGGTAGATACGCAGTATTTT. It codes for CATSRDRLVDTQYF.